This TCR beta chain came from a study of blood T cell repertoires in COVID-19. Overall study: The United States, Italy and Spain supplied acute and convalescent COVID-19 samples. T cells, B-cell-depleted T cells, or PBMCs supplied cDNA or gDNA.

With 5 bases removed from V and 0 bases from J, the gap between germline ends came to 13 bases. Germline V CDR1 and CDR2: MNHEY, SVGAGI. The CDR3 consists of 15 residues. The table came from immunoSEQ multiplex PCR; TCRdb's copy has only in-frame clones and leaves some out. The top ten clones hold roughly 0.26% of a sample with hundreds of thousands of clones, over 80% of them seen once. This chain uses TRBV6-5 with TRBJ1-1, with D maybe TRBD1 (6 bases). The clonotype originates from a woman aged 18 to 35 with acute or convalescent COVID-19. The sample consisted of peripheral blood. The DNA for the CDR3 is TGTGCCAGCAGTCCCTCCTGGACAGTGAACACTGAAGCTTTCTTT. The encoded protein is CASSPSWTVNTEAFF.